Following are 29 T cell receptor beta chains from one sample sequenced in a study of shared clonotypes between healthy human individuals. Only in-frame clones appear in the TCRdb table, and some are missing; sequencing was by immunoSEQ multiplex PCR. The sample yields some 2 million clones, roughly 94% seen once. Sequencing was done on a sample of naive CD4+ T cells sorted from blood. Subset reported: CD45RA+ positively selected. Receptor source: a man younger than 35 in good health.

The V and J genes are TRBV7-9 and TRBJ1-4; 7 bases are a match to TRBD1. Per the germline V gene, CDR1 is SEHNR and CDR2 is FQNEAQ (reference sequence). There are 14 residues in the CDR3. The V gene end was trimmed by 5 bases and the J gene end by 7 bases; junction bases not matched to a gene: 7. For the CDR3, the DNA is TGTGCCAGCAGCGTTACGGGGACAGTTGAAAAACTGTTTTTT. Translated, it gives CASSVTGTVEKLFF.

V and J are TRBV7-6 and TRBJ2-5; D is possibly TRBD1 (6 bases). Trimming removed 1 base at V and 1 base at J, with 13 bases between. Germline V gene sequence: CDR1 SGHVS, CDR2 FNYEAQ. This CDR3 has 16 residues. CDR3 nucleotides: TGTGCCAGCAGCTTAGATCAAGGGGGTAGCCAAGAGACCCAGTACTTC. Amino acid sequence: CASSLDQGGSQETQYF.

The rearrangement joins TRBV27 to TRBJ2-2, with TRBD1 identical over 10 bases. CDR1 and CDR2 (germline): MNHEY, SMNVEV (reference sequence). The CDR3 spans 14 residues. With 7 bases clipped from V and 4 bases from J, the junction kept 3 bases outside the gene matches. The DNA for the CDR3 is TGTGCCAGCACCCGGACAGGGGGCACCGGGGAGCTGTTTTTT. Translated, it gives CASTRTGGTGELFF.

The gene calls are TRBV30 and TRBJ1-3, with 11 positions matching TRBD1. With V trimmed by 2 bases and J by 0 bases, 9 bases remained unmatched. In germline, CDR1 is GTSNPN, CDR2 SVGIG (reference sequence). The CDR3 totals 18 residues. The CDR3 DNA is TGTGCCTGGAGTTTCCGTCCGGGACAGGGGGGCTCTGGAAACACCATATATTTT. Its protein product is CAWSFRPGQGGSGNTIYF.

V is TRBV6-5 and J is TRBJ2-4, with D unclear. This CDR3 spans 13 amino acids. The V end lost 4 bases, the J end lost 0 bases, and 4 bases lay between the germline ends. Looked up from germline, CDR1 is MNHEY and CDR2 is SVGAGI. The CDR3 sequence is CASSSIAKNIQYF. The CDR3 nucleotides read TGTGCCAGCAGTTCAATAGCCAAAAACATTCAGTACTTC.

The J gene is TRBJ1-6, the V gene TRBV7-9; 9 positions agree with TRBD1. CDR3 length: 19 amino acids. J gave up 0 bases and V 1 base, and 7 bases lay outside the gene matches. The germline V gene encodes CDR1 SEHNR and CDR2 FQNEAQ (reference sequence). CDR3 in DNA: TGTGCCAGCAGCTTAGGGGACAGGGACCTGAGCTCCTATAATTCACCCCTCCACTTT. As protein: CASSLGDRDLSSYNSPLHF.

This chain connects TRBV7-6 to TRBJ2-6, with D possibly matching TRBD1 (5 bases). Trimming stripped 1 base from V and 2 bases from J, with 9 bases between. From germline, CDR1 is SGHVS and CDR2 FNYEAQ. The CDR3 covers 16 residues. The CDR3 coding sequence is TGTGCCAGCAGCTTAGACAGGATGGCTGGGGCCAACGTCCTGACTTTC. It translates to CASSLDRMAGANVLTF. Variable domain in full (rest from reference TRBV7-6 and TRBJ2-6): GAGVSQSPRYKVTKRGQDVALRCDPISGHVSLYWYRQALGQGPEFLTYFNYEAQQDKSGLPNDRFSAERPEGSISTLTIQRTEQRDSAMYRCASSLDRMAGANVLTFGAGSRLTVL.

DNA of the CDR3: TGTGCCATCGCATTTGACAGGTGGAACACCGGGGAGCTGTTTTTT. It encodes CAIAFDRWNTGELFF. The genes are TRBV7-9 and TRBJ2-2; D is possibly TRBD1 (6 bases). Trimming took off 10 bases at V and 1 base at J, with 16 bases between the two ends. Germline V gene lookup returns CDR1 SEHNR and CDR2 FQNEAQ (reference sequence). CDR3 length equals 15 residues.

This chain links TRBV28 with TRBJ1-2, with D hard to call. The germline V gene encodes CDR1 MDHEN and CDR2 SYDVKM. V dropped 8 bases and J dropped 0 bases, with 13 bases sitting between them. CDR3 length: 14 residues. The CDR3 coding sequence is TGTGCCAGCGTTGGCGGAGGGACTAACTATGGCTACACCTTC. Translation: CASVGGGTNYGYTF.

This chain joins TRBV7-2 and TRBJ2-4; a weak D match, TRBD1 (5 bases). Trimming removed 8 bases at V and 7 bases at J, with 12 bases between. CDR3 length: 12 residues. CDR1 SGHTA and CDR2 FQGNSA come from the germline V gene. CDR3 sequence (DNA): TGTGCCAGCGGCGAGCCAGGGAACATTCAGTACTTC. Residues: CASGEPGNIQYF.

This chain joins TRBV2 and TRBJ1-5; weak D call: TRBD1 (5 bases). The V end was cut by 1 base, the J end by 3 bases, with 16 bases between. Looked up from germline, CDR1 is SNHLY and CDR2 is FYNNEI. This CDR3 is 17 amino acids long. The CDR3 reads CASSEGPNRRDNQPQHF. For the CDR3, the DNA is TGTGCCAGCAGTGAAGGCCCTAACAGGAGGGACAATCAGCCCCAGCATTTT.

The DNA for the CDR3 is TGTGCCAGCAGCGATACAGGACAGCTGGCCACCACGGATGAGCAGTTCTTC. Amino acid sequence: CASSDTGQLATTDEQFF. The V call is TRBV7-9, the J call TRBJ2-1; perhaps TRBD1 as D (6 bases). Trimming cost V 5 bases and J 8 bases, with 25 bases left between them. Looked up from germline, CDR1 is SEHNR and CDR2 is FQNEAQ (reference sequence). This CDR3 comprises 17 residues.

The genes are TRBV5-6 and TRBJ1-2, with D unclear. CDR1 is SGHDT, CDR2 YYEEEE, per germline. Trimming stripped 1 base from V and 2 bases from J, with 15 bases between. The CDR3 covers 16 residues. CDR3 sequence (DNA): TGTGCCAGCAGCTTGATCTCAGGAGTGAAAAACTATGGCTACACCTTC. Its translation is CASSLISGVKNYGYTF.

The chain employs TRBV28 and TRBJ1-6; 8 bases match TRBD1. The CDR3 length is 16 residues. Germline V gene lookup returns CDR1 MDHEN and CDR2 SYDVKM. V shed 2 bases and J 3 bases; nucleotides not matched to a gene: 3. For the CDR3, the DNA is TGTGCCAGCAGTTTACCAGGGGGCGGCTATAATTCACCCCTCCACTTT. It is translated as CASSLPGGGYNSPLHF.

The rearrangement links TRBV10-3 to TRBJ1-6; 8 bases line up with TRBD1. This CDR3 comprises 16 residues. In germline, CDR1 is ENHRY, CDR2 SYGVKD. Germline trimming cut 3 bases from V and 6 bases from J; bases unmatched to any gene: 7. CDR3 residues: CAISEIGQGFNSPLHF. The CDR3 nucleotides read TGTGCCATCAGTGAAATTGGACAGGGCTTTAATTCACCCCTCCACTTT.

This chain connects TRBV5-1 to TRBJ2-5; D not resolved. From germline, CDR1 is SGHRS and CDR2 YFSETQ. This CDR3 contains 15 residues. Trimming stripped 0 bases from V and 4 bases from J, with 13 bases between. CDR3 sequence: CASSLALGWGETQYF. CDR3 in DNA: TGCGCCAGCAGCTTGGCCTTAGGCTGGGGAGAGACCCAGTACTTC.

Details on this clone: Other nucleotide sequences from this sample produce the same CDR3. The chain joins TRBV30 to TRBJ1-2; no clear D. The CDR3 length is 13 residues. In germline, CDR1 is GTSNPN, CDR2 SVGIG (reference sequence). The V end was cut by 2 bases, the J end by 2 bases, with 9 bases between. As DNA, the CDR3 is TGTGCCTGGAGTATTGGGCGGAACTATGGCTACACCTTC. As protein: CAWSIGRNYGYTF.

The gene calls are TRBV7-9 and TRBJ1-6; 8 bases fit TRBD1. Germline CDR1 is SEHNR and CDR2 is FQNEAQ (reference sequence). This CDR3 is 15 amino acids long. V lost 4 bases, J lost 10 bases, and 9 bases stayed unmatched. This CDR3 is CASSSSTGVQSPLHF. The CDR3 DNA reads TGTGCCAGCAGCTCTTCGACAGGGGTGCAGTCACCCCTCCACTTT.

A note on this clone: One end of the junction fails to match germline, which may point to a read error. The chain recombines TRBV19 with TRBJ1-4; D gene uncertain. Germline V gene lookup returns CDR1 LNHDA and CDR2 SQIVND (reference sequence). The CDR3 runs 17 residues. The CDR3 here is CASSLEPVRVANEKLFF. In nucleotides, the CDR3 is TGTGCCAGTAGTCTAGAGCCCGTGAGGGTGGCTAATGAAAAACTGTTTTTT.

This clone has a single count. The CDR3 here is CASSLPPGVLQRNHEQYF. CDR3 sequence (DNA): TGTGCCAGCAGTCTCCCCCCGGGGGTCCTCCAGCGAAATCACGAGCAGTACTTC. The chain combines TRBV28 with TRBJ2-7, with a possible D match to TRBD2 (6 bases). Deletions cut 5 bases from V and 5 bases from J, with 28 bases between. Germline V lookup: CDR1 MDHEN, CDR2 SYDVKM. The CDR3 length is 18 residues.

The chain combines TRBV6-1 with TRBJ1-1; a weak D match, TRBD1 (5 bases). The CDR3 spans 15 residues. V was shortened by 0 bases and J by 0 bases, with 8 bases between the two germline ends. CDR1 is MNHNS and CDR2 is SASEGT in the germline V gene. The chain's CDR3 is CASSEARQMNTEAFF. DNA for the CDR3: TGTGCCAGCAGTGAAGCCCGACAGATGAACACTGAAGCTTTCTTT.

V is TRBV6-1 and J is TRBJ1-2; possible D gene TRBD1, 5 bases. Germline CDR1 reads MNHNS; CDR2 reads SASEGT. This CDR3 contains 13 residues. V lost 0 bases and J lost 7, with 9 bases in between. The chain's CDR3 is CASSEAFGGGYTF. The DNA for the CDR3 is TGTGCCAGCAGTGAAGCGTTTGGGGGTGGCTACACCTTC.

The chain carries TRBV7-2 and TRBJ2-7, with a possible D match to TRBD1 (5 bases). Germline lookup yields CDR1 SGHTA and CDR2 FQGNSA. The CDR3 covers 15 residues. Trimming took 5 bases from V and 0 from J, leaving 14 bases between them. CDR3 amino acids: CASSHTSDTSYEQYF. The CDR3 DNA follows: TGTGCCAGCAGCCACACCTCGGACACCTCCTACGAGCAGTACTTC. The entire variable domain, with the rest obtained from reference TRBV7-2 and TRBJ2-7, is as follows: GAGVSQSPSNKVTEKGKDVELRCDPISGHTALYWYRQSLGQGLEFLIYFQGNSAPDKSGLPSDRFSAERTGGSVSTLTIQRTQQEDSAVYLCASSHTSDTSYEQYFGPGTRLTVT.

This clone occurred once. The chain couples TRBV27 to TRBJ1-2; the D is unclear. The CDR3 has 14 amino acids. CDR1 and CDR2 (germline): MNHEY, SMNVEV (reference sequence). Trimming took off 3 bases at V and 2 bases at J, with 10 bases between the two ends. CDR3 in DNA: TGTGCCAGCAGTTTCACAGCTCACAACTATGGCTACACCTTC. Amino acids: CASSFTAHNYGYTF.

V and J are TRBV10-3 and TRBJ2-3, with 7 positions matching TRBD2. The CDR3 length is 12 residues. CDR1 is ENHRY and CDR2 is SYGVKD in the germline V gene. V was pared by 11 bases and J by 4 bases, with 6 bases of the junction left unmatched. The CDR3: CAFGGDSDTQYF. In DNA form, the CDR3 reads TGTGCCTTTGGGGGGGACTCAGATACGCAGTATTTT.

This clone has just a few counts. The rearrangement joins TRBV19 to TRBJ2-6; no reliable D call. Trimming took off 5 bases at V and 0 bases at J, with 11 bases between the two ends. Looked up from germline, CDR1 is LNHDA and CDR2 is SQIVND (reference sequence). CDR3 size: 16 residues. The CDR3, as DNA: TGTGCCAGTAGTGGCGCCAGTATCTCTGGGGCCAACGTCCTGACTTTC. Translation gives CASSGASISGANVLTF.

The genes are TRBV7-9 and TRBJ2-1, with 13 bases fitting TRBD2. The length of the CDR3 is 17 residues. V was pared by 5 bases and J by 4 bases, with 8 bases of the junction left unmatched. CDR1 and CDR2 from the germline V gene are SEHNR and FQNEAQ (reference sequence). CDR3: CASSDTGTSGNYNEQFF. In DNA, the CDR3 is TGTGCCAGCAGCGACACCGGGACTAGCGGGAATTACAATGAGCAGTTCTTC.

The chain links TRBV4-1 to TRBJ1-4, with a weak D call TRBD1 (6 bases). With 0 bases removed from V and 2 bases from J, the gap between germline ends came to 10 bases. CDR3 length: 16 amino acids. Germline CDR1 and CDR2: MGHRA and YSYEKL. The CDR3 DNA reads TGCGCCAGCAGCCAAGATCCGGGGGGCACTAATGAAAAACTGTTTTTT. It encodes CASSQDPGGTNEKLFF.

The chain has TRBV5-4 and TRBJ1-2, with a weak D call TRBD1 (6 bases). With 4 bases removed from V and 5 bases from J, the gap between germline ends came to 15 bases. Germline CDR1 SGHNT, CDR2 YYREEE (reference sequence). This CDR3 region has 14 residues. CDR3: CASSLSAQGYGYTF. The DNA for the CDR3 is TGTGCCAGCAGCCTTTCCGCTCAGGGGTATGGCTACACCTTC.